Shown below are 3 T cell receptor beta chains from a single sample sequenced in a study of blood T cells in healthy people across ages. Sample-barcoded 5' priming and a J-beta primer mix drove a second PCR of about 6 to 12 cycles. TCRdb re-analysed the 5' RACE reads in MiXCR, keeping a single row per CDR3 protein. The sample records about 1.7 million distinct CDR3 sequences, 28% being singletons. The sample comprised blood. All receptors derive from a woman in her thirties in good health.

This clonotype has a handful of counts. The chain has TRBV10-3 and TRBJ2-7, with 7 bases matching TRBD1. J gave up 6 bases and V 8 bases, and 13 bases lay outside the gene matches. Germline CDR1 is ENHRY and CDR2 is SYGVKD. This CDR3 spans 14 amino acids. CDR3 nucleotides: TGTGCCATCGCAACCCAACAGGGGTCGTCCGAGCAGTACTTC. Translating it yields CAIATQQGSSEQYF.

This clonotype showed up just a few times. The chain has TRBV5-1 and TRBJ2-1; perhaps TRBD1 as D (6 bases). CDR1 SGHRS and CDR2 YFSETQ come from the germline V gene. The CDR3 has 15 residues. Trimming pared 3 bases from V and 6 bases from J, leaving 16 bases between. The DNA of the CDR3 is TGCGCCAGCAGCTCGGGACATTCGAGGGGCAATGAGCAGTTCTTC. Protein: CASSSGHSRGNEQFF.

This clonotype was seen a handful of times. V is TRBV18 and J is TRBJ1-2; D is undetermined. CDR3 size: 14 residues. The ends were cut back, 8 bases at V and 3 bases at J, with 16 bases in the middle. In germline, CDR1 is KGHSH, CDR2 LQKENI. CDR3 bases: TGTGCCAGCCTACCCACGTCGGAGGACTATGGCTACACCTTC. This codes for CASLPTSEDYGYTF.